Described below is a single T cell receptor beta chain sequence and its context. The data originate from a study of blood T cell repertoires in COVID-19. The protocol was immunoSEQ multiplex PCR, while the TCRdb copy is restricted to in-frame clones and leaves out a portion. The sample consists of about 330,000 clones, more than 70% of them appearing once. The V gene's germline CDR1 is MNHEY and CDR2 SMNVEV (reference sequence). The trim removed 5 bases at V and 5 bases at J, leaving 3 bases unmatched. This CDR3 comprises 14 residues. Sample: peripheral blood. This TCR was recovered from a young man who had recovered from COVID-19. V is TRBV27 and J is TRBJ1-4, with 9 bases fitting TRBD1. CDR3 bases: TGTGCCAGCAGTCCCGGGACAGGGAATGAAAAACTGTTTTTT. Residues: CASSPGTGNEKLFF.